The subject of this entry is one T cell receptor (beta chain). Its antigen is unidentified. CDR1 is MNHEY, CDR2 SVGEGT, per germline. Between the trimmed V and J ends, which lost 5 bases and 6 bases, there was a span of 23 bases. The CDR3 has 16 amino acids. The entry originates in a study of T cell responses to AZD1222 COVID-19 vaccine. This table comes from immunoSEQ multiplex PCR, and its TCRdb copy is limited to in-frame clones, with some not included. The profile shows about 100,000 clones, roughly 88% of them singletons. Study-level results: Dominant at 160-218 and 743-854, vaccine-associated CD4 TCRs also spanned spike. The reported proportion of spike-specific TCRs targeting unmutated variant regions was nearly half. Donors were chiefly white British, with a greater number of females, and clonal diversity was perhaps underestimated.

This sequence originates from an adult in good health. The chain combines TRBV6-2 or TRBV6-3 with TRBJ2-7; D may be TRBD2 (5 bases). The sample consisted of peripheral blood, taken on day 0 of AZD1222 vaccination. This chain's CDR3 is CASSPRPEGPVAEQYF. CDR3 in DNA: TGTGCCAGCAGTCCCCGCCCCGAGGGCCCCGTAGCCGAGCAGTACTTC.